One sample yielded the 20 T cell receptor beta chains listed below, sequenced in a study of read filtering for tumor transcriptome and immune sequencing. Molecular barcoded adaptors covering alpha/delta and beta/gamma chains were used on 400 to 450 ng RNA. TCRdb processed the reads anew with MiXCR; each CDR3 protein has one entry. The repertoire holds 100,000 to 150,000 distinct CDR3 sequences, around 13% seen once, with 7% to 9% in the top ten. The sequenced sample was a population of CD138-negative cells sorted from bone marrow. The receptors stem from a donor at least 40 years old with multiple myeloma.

CDR3 sequence reads: CASSRWTGESYEQYF. The CDR3 coding sequence is TGCGCCAGCAGCCGGTGGACGGGGGAATCATACGAGCAGTACTTC. The chain is built from TRBV4-3 and TRBJ2-7, with a possible D match to TRBD2 (6 bases). V was pared by 4 bases and J by 4 bases, with 17 bases between. From germline, CDR1 is LGHNA and CDR2 YSLEER. This CDR3 comprises 15 residues.

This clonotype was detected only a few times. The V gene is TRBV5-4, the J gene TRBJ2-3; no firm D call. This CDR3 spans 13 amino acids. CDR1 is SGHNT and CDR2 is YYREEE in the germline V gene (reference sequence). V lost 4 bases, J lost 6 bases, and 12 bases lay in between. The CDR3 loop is CASSARPFDTQYF. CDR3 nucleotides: TGTGCCAGCAGCGCCAGGCCCTTCGATACGCAGTATTTT.

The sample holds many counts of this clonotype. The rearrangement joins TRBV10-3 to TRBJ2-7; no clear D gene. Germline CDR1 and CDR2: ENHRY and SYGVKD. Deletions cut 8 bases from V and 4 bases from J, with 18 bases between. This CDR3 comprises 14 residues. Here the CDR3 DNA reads TGTGCCATCGGAACGGTCCTAGAAGGGTACGAGCAGTACTTC. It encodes CAIGTVLEGYEQYF.

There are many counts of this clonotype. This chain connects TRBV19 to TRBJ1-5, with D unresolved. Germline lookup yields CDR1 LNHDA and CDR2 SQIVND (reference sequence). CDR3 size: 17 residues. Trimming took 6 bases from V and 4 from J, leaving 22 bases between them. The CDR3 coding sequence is TGTGCCAGTAGAAATGCTGGGCAGTTACTAGCAAATCAGCCCCAGCATTTT. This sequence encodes CASRNAGQLLANQPQHF.

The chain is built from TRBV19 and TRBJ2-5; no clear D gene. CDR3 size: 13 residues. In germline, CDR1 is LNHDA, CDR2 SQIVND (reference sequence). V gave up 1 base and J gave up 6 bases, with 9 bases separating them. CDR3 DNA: TGTGCCAGTAGTATAGCCCAGCTCCAGACCCAGTACTTC. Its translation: CASSIAQLQTQYF.

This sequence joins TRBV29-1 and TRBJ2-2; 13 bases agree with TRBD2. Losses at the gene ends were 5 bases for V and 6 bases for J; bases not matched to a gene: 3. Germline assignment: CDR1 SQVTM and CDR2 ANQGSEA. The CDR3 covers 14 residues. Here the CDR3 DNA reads TGCAGCGTTCGGACTAGCGGGAGCGCCGGGGAGCTGTTTTTT. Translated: CSVRTSGSAGELFF.

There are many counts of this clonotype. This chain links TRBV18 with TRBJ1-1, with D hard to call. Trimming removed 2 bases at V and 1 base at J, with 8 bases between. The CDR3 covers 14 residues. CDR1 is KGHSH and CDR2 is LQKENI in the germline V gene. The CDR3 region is CASSPGPANTEAFF. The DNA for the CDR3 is TGTGCCAGCTCACCAGGGCCAGCGAACACTGAAGCTTTCTTT.

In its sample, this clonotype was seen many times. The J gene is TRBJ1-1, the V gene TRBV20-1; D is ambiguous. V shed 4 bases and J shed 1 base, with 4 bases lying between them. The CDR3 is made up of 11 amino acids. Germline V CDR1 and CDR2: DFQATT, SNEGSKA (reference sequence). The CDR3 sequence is CSANRNTEAFF. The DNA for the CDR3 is TGCAGTGCTAACAGGAACACTGAAGCTTTCTTT.

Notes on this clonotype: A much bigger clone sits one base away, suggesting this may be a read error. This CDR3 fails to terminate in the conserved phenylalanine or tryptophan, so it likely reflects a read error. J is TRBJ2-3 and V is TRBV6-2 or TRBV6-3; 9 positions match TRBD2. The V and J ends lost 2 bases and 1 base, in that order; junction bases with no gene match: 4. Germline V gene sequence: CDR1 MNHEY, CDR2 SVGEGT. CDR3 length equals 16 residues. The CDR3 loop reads CASSYRSGSGTDTQYS. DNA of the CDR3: TGTGCCAGCAGTTACCGTAGCGGGAGTGGCACAGATACGCAGTATTCT.

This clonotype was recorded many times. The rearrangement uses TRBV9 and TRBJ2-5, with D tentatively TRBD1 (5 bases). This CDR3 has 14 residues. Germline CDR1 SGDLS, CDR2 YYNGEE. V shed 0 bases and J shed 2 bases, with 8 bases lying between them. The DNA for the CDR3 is TGTGCCAGCAGCGTAGAACCAGGGCAAGAGACCCAGTACTTC. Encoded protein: CASSVEPGQETQYF.

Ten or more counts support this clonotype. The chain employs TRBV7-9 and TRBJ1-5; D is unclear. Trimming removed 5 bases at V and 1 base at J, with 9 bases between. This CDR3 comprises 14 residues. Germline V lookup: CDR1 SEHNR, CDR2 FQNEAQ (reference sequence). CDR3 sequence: CASSNLDSNQPQHF. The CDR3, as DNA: TGTGCCAGCAGCAACCTAGACAGCAATCAGCCCCAGCATTTT.

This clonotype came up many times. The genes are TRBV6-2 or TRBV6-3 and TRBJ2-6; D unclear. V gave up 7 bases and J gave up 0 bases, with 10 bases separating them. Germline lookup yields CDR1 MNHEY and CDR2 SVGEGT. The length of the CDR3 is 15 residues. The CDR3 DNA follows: TGTGCCAGCACGTCAGAAGTCTCTGGGGCCAACGTCCTGACTTTC. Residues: CASTSEVSGANVLTF.

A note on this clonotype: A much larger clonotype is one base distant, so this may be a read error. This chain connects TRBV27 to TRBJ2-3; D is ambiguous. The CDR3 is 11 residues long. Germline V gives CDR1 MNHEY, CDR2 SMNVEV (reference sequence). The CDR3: CAGSLDGTQYF. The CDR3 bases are TGTGCCGGCAGTTTAGATGGAACGCAGTATTTT.

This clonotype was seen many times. CDR3 bases: TGTGCCAGCAGCTTAGGGGCGGGAGTGGGCAATGAGCAGTTCTTC. It codes for CASSLGAGVGNEQFF. The genes are TRBV7-9 and TRBJ2-1, with 7 bases fitting TRBD2. The V gene's germline CDR1 is SEHNR and CDR2 FQNEAQ (reference sequence). The CDR3 consists of 15 residues. V was clipped by 1 base and J by 6 bases; unmatched bases: 6.

CDR3 in DNA: TGTGCCAGCAGTAGAGCCGGGACAGGGACGGTGGGAGGGGCCAACGTCCTGACTTTC. Protein product: CASSRAGTGTVGGANVLTF. The chain is built from TRBV7-8 and TRBJ2-6, with 9 bases fitting TRBD1. The V segment lost 6 bases and the J segment 4 bases; nucleotides outside the gene matches: 16. CDR1 is SGHVS and CDR2 is FQNEAQ in the germline V gene. This CDR3 is 19 amino acids long.

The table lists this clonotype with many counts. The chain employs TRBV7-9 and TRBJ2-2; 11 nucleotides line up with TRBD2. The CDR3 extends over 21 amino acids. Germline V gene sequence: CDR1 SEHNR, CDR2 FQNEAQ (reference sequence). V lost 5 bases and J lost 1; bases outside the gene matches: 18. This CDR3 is CASSLRYPGLAEGLNTGELFF. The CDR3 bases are TGTGCCAGCAGCCTTCGGTATCCGGGACTAGCGGAAGGGCTGAACACCGGGGAGCTGTTTTTT.

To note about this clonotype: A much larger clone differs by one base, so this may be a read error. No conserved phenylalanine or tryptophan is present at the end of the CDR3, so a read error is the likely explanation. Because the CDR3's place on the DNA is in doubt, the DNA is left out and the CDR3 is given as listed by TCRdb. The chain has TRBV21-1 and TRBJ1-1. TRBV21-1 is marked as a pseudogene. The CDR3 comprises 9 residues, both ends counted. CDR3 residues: CASSARAFS.

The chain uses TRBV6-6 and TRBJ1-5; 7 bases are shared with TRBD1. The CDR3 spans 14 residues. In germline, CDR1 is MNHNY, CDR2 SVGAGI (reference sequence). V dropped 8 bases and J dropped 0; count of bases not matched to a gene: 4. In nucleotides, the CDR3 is TGTGCCAGCGGGACAGATTATAGCAATCAGCCCCAGCATTTT. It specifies CASGTDYSNQPQHF.

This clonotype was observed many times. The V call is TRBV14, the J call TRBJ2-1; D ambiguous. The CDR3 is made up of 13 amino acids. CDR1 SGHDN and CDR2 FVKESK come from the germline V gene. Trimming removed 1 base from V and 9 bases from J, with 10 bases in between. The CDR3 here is CASSQGVISEQFF. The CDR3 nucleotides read TGTGCCAGCAGCCAAGGGGTTATTAGTGAGCAGTTCTTC.

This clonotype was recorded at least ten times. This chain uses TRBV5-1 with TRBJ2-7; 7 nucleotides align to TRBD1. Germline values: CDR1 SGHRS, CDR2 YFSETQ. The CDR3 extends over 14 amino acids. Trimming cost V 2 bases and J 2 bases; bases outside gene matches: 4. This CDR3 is CASSFLGQPYEQYF. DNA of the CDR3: TGCGCCAGCAGCTTTCTGGGACAGCCCTACGAGCAGTACTTC.